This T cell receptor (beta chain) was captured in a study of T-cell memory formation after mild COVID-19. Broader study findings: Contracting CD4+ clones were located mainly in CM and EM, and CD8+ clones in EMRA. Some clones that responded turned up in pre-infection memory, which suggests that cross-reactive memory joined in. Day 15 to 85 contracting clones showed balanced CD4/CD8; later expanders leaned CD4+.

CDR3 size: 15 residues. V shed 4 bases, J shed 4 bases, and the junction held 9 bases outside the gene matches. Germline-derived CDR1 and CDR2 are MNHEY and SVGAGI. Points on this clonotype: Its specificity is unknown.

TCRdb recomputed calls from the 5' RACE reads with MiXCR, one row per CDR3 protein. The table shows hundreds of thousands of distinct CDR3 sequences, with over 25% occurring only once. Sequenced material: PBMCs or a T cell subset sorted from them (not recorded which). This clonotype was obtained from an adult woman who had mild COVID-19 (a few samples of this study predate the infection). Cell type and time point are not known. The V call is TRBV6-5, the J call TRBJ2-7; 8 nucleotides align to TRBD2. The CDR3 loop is CASSWGSGGRYEQYF. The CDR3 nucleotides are TGTGCCAGCAGTTGGGGCAGCGGGGGAAGGTACGAGCAGTACTTC.